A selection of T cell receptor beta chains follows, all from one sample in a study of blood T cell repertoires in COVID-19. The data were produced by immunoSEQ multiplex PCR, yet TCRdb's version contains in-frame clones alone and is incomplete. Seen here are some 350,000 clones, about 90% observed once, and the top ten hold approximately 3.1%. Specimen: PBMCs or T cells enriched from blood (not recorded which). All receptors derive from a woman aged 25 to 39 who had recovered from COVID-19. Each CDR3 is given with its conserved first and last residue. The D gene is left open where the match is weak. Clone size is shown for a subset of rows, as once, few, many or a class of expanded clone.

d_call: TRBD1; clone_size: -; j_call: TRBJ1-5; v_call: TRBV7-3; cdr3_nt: TGTGCCAGCAGCTCAACTCCAGGGGGACTCCAGCATTTT; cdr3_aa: CASSSTPGGLQHF
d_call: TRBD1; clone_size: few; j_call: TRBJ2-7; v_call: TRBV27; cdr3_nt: TGTGCCAGCAGTCGGCGGGACAGGGGCTACGAGCAGTACTTC; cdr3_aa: CASSRRDRGYEQYF
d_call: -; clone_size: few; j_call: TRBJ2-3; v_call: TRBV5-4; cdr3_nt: TGTGCCAGCAACCCGGGACTCGCTAGCACAGATACGCAGTATTTT; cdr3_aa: CASNPGLASTDTQYF
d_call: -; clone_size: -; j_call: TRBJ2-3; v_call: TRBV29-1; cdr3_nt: TGCAGCGCTGACTCTGGCGGTAGCACAGATACGCAGTATTTT; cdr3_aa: CSADSGGSTDTQYF
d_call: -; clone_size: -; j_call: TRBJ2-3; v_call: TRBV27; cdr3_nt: TGTGCCAGCAGTCAACGAGGGGATACGCAGTATTTT; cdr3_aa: CASSQRGDTQYF
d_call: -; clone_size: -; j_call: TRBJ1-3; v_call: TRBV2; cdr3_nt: TGTGCCAGCAGTGAAGAGGGGGGGTCTGGAAACACCATATATTTT; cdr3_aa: CASSEEGGSGNTIYF
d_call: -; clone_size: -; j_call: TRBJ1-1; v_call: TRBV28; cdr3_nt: TGTGCCAGCATTGTGGGGGCGGGAGGCCTTTCAGGCGCTGAAGCTTTCTTT; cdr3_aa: CASIVGAGGLSGAEAFF
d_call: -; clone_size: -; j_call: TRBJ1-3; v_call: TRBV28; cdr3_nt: TGTGCCAGCACTGACGGGGGCTCTGGAAACACCATATATTTT; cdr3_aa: CASTDGGSGNTIYF
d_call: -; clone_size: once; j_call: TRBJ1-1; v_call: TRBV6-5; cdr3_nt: TGTGCCAGCAGGGCTGACATATTCCCCACTGAAGCTTTCTTT; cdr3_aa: CASRADIFPTEAFF
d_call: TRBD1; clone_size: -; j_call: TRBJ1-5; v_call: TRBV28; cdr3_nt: TGTGCCAGCACCACGCCGAGACAGGGATACAATCAGCCCCAGCATTTT; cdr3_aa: CASTTPRQGYNQPQHF
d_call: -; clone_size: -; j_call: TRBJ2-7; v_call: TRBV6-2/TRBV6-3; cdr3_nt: TGTGCCAGCAGCCCCCTGGGGAGGATAAGCGAGCAGTACTTC; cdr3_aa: CASSPLGRISEQYF
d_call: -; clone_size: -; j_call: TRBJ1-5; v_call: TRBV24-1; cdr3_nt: TGTGCCACCAGTGATCCGGCGCGGCAGCCCCAGCATTTT; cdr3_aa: CATSDPARQPQHF
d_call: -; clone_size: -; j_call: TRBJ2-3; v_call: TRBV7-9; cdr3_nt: TGTGCCAGCAGCTTAGGTGGGCAGGGTAGTACGCAGTATTTT; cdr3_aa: CASSLGGQGSTQYF
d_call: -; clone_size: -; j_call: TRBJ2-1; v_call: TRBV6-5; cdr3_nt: TGTGCCAGCAGTCGAGGGGGGGCCTTTAACAATGAGCAGTTCTTC; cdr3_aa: CASSRGGAFNNEQFF
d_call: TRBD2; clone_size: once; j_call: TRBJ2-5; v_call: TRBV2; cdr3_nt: TGTGCCAGCAGTGAACTAGCGGGTGATCCCCAAGAGACCCAGTACTTC; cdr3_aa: CASSELAGDPQETQYF
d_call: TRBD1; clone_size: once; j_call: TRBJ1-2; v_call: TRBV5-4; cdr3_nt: TGTGCCAGCAGCGCGGGACAGGGAACGGATGGCTACACCTTC; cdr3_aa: CASSAGQGTDGYTF
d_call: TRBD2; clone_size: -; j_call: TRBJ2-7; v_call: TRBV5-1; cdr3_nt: TGCGCCAGCAGCTTGTCTACTAGCGGCCCCTACGAGCAGTACTTC; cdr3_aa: CASSLSTSGPYEQYF
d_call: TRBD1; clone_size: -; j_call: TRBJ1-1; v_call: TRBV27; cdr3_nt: TGTGCCAGCAGTTTAAACAGGGGTGACACTGAAGCTTTCTTT; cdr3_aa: CASSLNRGDTEAFF
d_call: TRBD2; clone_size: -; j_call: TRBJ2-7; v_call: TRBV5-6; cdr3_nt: TGTGCCAGCAGCTTGGTGTCTAGCGGTTCTTATGCCTACGAGCAGTACTTC; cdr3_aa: CASSLVSSGSYAYEQYF
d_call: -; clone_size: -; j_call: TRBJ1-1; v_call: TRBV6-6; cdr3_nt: TGTGCCACCGCGTCCGGGGGGGCCGCTGAAGCTTTCTTT; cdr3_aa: CATASGGAAEAFF
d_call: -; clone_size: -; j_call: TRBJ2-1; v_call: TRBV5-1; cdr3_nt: TGCGCCAGCAGCTTACCTAGTTACAATGAGCAGTTCTTC; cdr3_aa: CASSLPSYNEQFF
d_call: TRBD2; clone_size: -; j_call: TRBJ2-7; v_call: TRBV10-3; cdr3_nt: TGTGCCATCAGTGAGTCGGCGGGGGCCTACGAGCAGTACTTC; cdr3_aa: CAISESAGAYEQYF
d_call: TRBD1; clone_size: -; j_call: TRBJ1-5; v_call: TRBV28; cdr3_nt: TGTGCCAGCAGTAACAGGGGGAATCAGCCCCAGCATTTT; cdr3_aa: CASSNRGNQPQHF
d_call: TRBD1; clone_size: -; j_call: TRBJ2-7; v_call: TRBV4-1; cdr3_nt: TGCGCCAGCAGCCCTCGGACAGGGGGCTCCTACGAGCAGTACTTC; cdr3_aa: CASSPRTGGSYEQYF
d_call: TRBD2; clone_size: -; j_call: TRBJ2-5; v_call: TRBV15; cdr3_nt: TGTGCCACCAGCGGCGATCCGACGACTAGCGGGATGAGGAAGACCCAGTACTTC; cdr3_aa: CATSGDPTTSGMRKTQYF
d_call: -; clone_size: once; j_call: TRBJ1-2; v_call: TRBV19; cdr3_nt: TGTGCCAGTAACCTTGGGGCCAGGGGTGATGGCTACACCTTC; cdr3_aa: CASNLGARGDGYTF
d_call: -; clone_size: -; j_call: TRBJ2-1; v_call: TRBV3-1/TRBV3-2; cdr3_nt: TGTGCCAGCAGCCAAGATGGGGGGTCCTACAATGAGCAGTTCTTC; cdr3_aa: CASSQDGGSYNEQFF